One and the same sample provided the 18 T cell receptor beta chains below, sequenced in a study of tumor T cells in aggressive B-cell lymphoma. Sequencing was performed with immunoSEQ multiplex PCR; in TCRdb, only in-frame clones are kept and a portion is missing. The data contain a few thousand clones, roughly 88% of them singletons. Source material: tumor tissue. These TCRs come from an adult with diffuse large B cell lymphoma.

The chain carries TRBV5-1 and TRBJ1-2; 7 bases map to TRBD1. CDR1 and CDR2 from the germline V gene are SGHRS and YFSETQ. CDR3 length: 14 amino acids. V dropped 1 base and J dropped 6; count of bases not matched to a gene: 6. CDR3 nucleotide sequence: TGCGCCAGCAGCTTGACAGGGGAAATCGATGGCTACACCTTC. It translates to CASSLTGEIDGYTF. The variable domain in full, with the rest retrieved from reference TRBV5-1 and TRBJ1-2, is KAGVTQTPRYLIKTRGQQVTLSCSPISGHRSVSWYQQTPGQGLQFLFEYFSETQRNKGNFPGRFSGRQFSNSRSEMNVSTLELGDSALYLCASSLTGEIDGYTFGSGTRLTVV.

The chain employs TRBV2 and TRBJ1-2; no reliable D call. The CDR3 sequence is 14 residues long. Trimming left V 0 bases short and J 4 bases short, with 9 bases between. CDR1 and CDR2 (germline): SNHLY, FYNNEI. CDR3 nucleotides: TGTGCCAGCAGTGAAGCAGCCGGGAGCTATGGCTACACCTTC. Translated: CASSEAAGSYGYTF.

The V call is TRBV27, the J call TRBJ2-7; a possible D gene is TRBD2 (5 bases). This CDR3 comprises 13 residues. Germline values: CDR1 MNHEY, CDR2 SMNVEV (reference sequence). The V gene lost 4 bases and the J gene lost 6 bases, with 13 bases spanning the gap. Here the CDR3 reads CASSWSPRAEQYF. The CDR3 region has the DNA TGTGCCAGCAGTTGGTCCCCGCGGGCCGAGCAGTACTTC.

This clone was counted a single time. The chain combines TRBV10-3 with TRBJ1-2; 8 bases are shared with TRBD1. The CDR3 contains 14 residues. V lost 7 bases and J lost 7; bases outside the gene matches: 11. Germline CDR1 reads ENHRY; CDR2 reads SYGVKD. CDR3 nucleotides: TGTGCCATCAAAATCGGGGACAGGACGGGTGGCTACACCTTC. Its protein is CAIKIGDRTGGYTF.

This clone has only one observation. The V and J genes are TRBV11-3 and TRBJ2-7; D uncertain. The CDR3 contains 13 residues. Trimming removed 0 bases from V and 6 bases from J, with 9 bases in between. Germline lookup yields CDR1 SGHNT and CDR2 YENEEA. CDR3: CASSLDLGSEQYF. CDR3 nucleotides: TGTGCCAGCAGCTTAGATCTCGGGTCCGAGCAGTACTTC. Drawing the rest from reference TRBV11-3 and TRBJ2-7, the complete variable domain is EAGVVQSPRYKIIEKKQPVAFWCNPISGHNTLYWYLQNLGQGPELLIRYENEEAVDDSQLPKDRFSAERLKGVDSTLKIQPAELGDSAVYLCASSLDLGSEQYFGPGTRLTVT.

The CDR3: CAWSVPTYTDTQYF. Here the CDR3 DNA reads TGTGCCTGGAGTGTCCCCACATACACAGATACGCAGTATTTT. V is TRBV30 and J is TRBJ2-3; no clear D. CDR1 is GTSNPN, CDR2 SVGIG, per germline (reference sequence). Between the trimmed V and J ends, which lost 0 bases and 2 bases, there was a span of 9 bases. The length of the CDR3 is 14 residues.

The rearrangement joins TRBV11-3 to TRBJ2-2; tentatively, D is TRBD2 (5 bases). V was trimmed by 5 bases and J by 4 bases, leaving 14 bases between them. The germline V gene encodes CDR1 SGHNT and CDR2 YENEEA. CDR3 length: 15 amino acids. The CDR3 coding sequence is TGTGCCAGCAGCGGACCGGAGGACCTCACCGGGGAGCTGTTTTTT. Translated, it gives CASSGPEDLTGELFF.

Of note for this clone: In the same sample, other DNA sequences code for this CDR3. The V and J genes are TRBV18 and TRBJ2-7; maybe TRBD1 (5 bases). The CDR3 is 15 residues long. CDR1 and CDR2 from the germline V gene are KGHSH and LQKENI. The V end lost 3 bases, the J end lost 5 bases, and 17 bases lay between the germline ends. CDR3 DNA sequence: TGTGCCAGCTCACCGCCAGGGTACAAGCTGGACGAGCAGTACTTC. Its protein is CASSPPGYKLDEQYF.

V and J are TRBV7-2 and TRBJ1-5; no clear D. This CDR3 contains 13 residues. V was clipped by 4 bases and J by 4 bases, with 8 bases between them. The germline gives CDR1 SGHTA, CDR2 FQGNSA. The CDR3 sequence is CASSSRGNQPQHF. CDR3 coding DNA: TGTGCCAGCAGCTCTAGAGGGAATCAGCCCCAGCATTTT. The entire variable domain, with the rest obtained from reference TRBV7-2 and TRBJ1-5, is as follows: GAGVSQSPSNKVTEKGKDVELRCDPISGHTALYWYRQSLGQGLEFLIYFQGNSAPDKSGLPSDRFSAERTGGSVSTLTIQRTQQEDSAVYLCASSSRGNQPQHFGDGTRLSIL.

V gene TRBV7-9 combines with J gene TRBJ2-1; the match to TRBD2 covers 7 bases. This CDR3 comprises 15 residues. V gave up 2 bases and J gave up 7 bases; unmatched junction bases: 8. Germline CDR1 and CDR2: SEHNR and FQNEAQ (reference sequence). In DNA, the CDR3 is TGTGCCAGCAGCTTAAGCGGGACCTCAGGGAATGAGCAGTTCTTC. This translates into CASSLSGTSGNEQFF.

The chain links TRBV6-6 to TRBJ2-7, with 12 bases matching TRBD1. Germline CDR1 and CDR2: MNHNY and SVGAGI (reference sequence). CDR3 length equals 14 residues. The trim removed 2 bases at V and 7 bases at J, leaving 3 bases unmatched. CDR3 protein: CASSYRDRGQEQYF. CDR3 in DNA: TGTGCCAGCAGTTACAGGGACAGGGGGCAAGAGCAGTACTTC.

The rearrangement joins TRBV7-6 to TRBJ2-5; a weak D match, TRBD2 (7 bases). The last part of the DNA fits TRBJ2-7 better; the J call may be wrong. CDR1 SGHVS and CDR2 FNYEAQ come from the germline V gene. The CDR3 spans 18 residues. The CDR3 loop reads CASSLARSPGRGSYEQYF. CDR3 in DNA: TGTGCCAGCAGCTTAGCCCGAAGTCCAGGGAGGGGGTCCTACGAGCAGTACTTC.

The V and J genes are TRBV15 and TRBJ2-2; D gene uncertain. Germline V lookup: CDR1 LNHNV, CDR2 YYDKDF (reference sequence). The CDR3 is made up of 14 amino acids. Trimming stripped 1 base from V and 7 bases from J, with 10 bases between. CDR3 in amino acids: CATSRVNELGELFF. The CDR3 coding sequence is TGTGCCACCAGCAGAGTAAATGAACTCGGGGAGCTGTTTTTT.

In nucleotides, the CDR3 is TGCGCCAGCAGCTTGAGGGGACACGGACAAGGCGCATCCTACGAGCAGTACTTC. It specifies CASSLRGHGQGASYEQYF. The rearrangement links TRBV5-1 to TRBJ2-7, with TRBD1 as a possible D gene (6 bases). The CDR3 sequence is 18 residues long. The germline CDR1 and CDR2 sequences are SGHRS and YFSETQ. Trimming removed 1 base from V and 1 base from J, with 21 bases in between.

The rearrangement uses TRBV27 and TRBJ1-4; 7 positions match TRBD1. The CDR3 is 15 amino acids. The J segment lost 5 bases and the V segment lost 6 bases, leaving 9 bases of the junction unmatched. The germline V gene encodes CDR1 MNHEY and CDR2 SMNVEV (reference sequence). The CDR3 coding sequence is TGTGCCAGCAGACGAATCGGGACAGAGAATGAAAAACTGTTTTTT. Translation: CASRRIGTENEKLFF.

The chain combines TRBV7-9 with TRBJ2-7; D not resolved. CDR1 and CDR2 (germline): SEHNR, FQNEAQ (reference sequence). This CDR3 region has 11 residues. The V end lost 7 bases, the J end lost 3 bases, and 7 bases lay between the germline ends. The CDR3 sequence: CASNTGYEQYF. In DNA, the CDR3 is TGTGCCAGCAACACGGGCTACGAGCAGTACTTC.

The chain couples TRBV29-1 to TRBJ1-4; 8 bases line up with TRBD1. The CDR3 length is 13 residues. Germline assignment: CDR1 SQVTM and CDR2 ANQGSEA. J was trimmed by 7 bases and V by 7 bases; bases with no gene match: 8. The CDR3 DNA sequence: TGCAGCGCGAGGGAGGGGACAGGTGAAAAACTGTTTTTT. This sequence encodes CSAREGTGEKLFF.

Only one count was recorded for this clone. The J gene is TRBJ1-1, the V gene TRBV19; D perhaps matches TRBD1 (5 bases). The CDR3 consists of 14 residues. The V gene's germline CDR1 is LNHDA and CDR2 SQIVND (reference sequence). Trimming left V 6 bases short and J 3 bases short, with 14 bases between. The chain's CDR3 is CASRDPGLYTEAFF. For the CDR3, the DNA is TGTGCCAGTAGAGATCCGGGACTCTACACTGAAGCTTTCTTT.